This is a list of T cell receptor beta chains from one sample in a study of shared clonotypes between healthy human individuals. Sequencing was performed with immunoSEQ multiplex PCR; in TCRdb, only in-frame clones are kept and a portion is missing. This sample has 2 million to 2.5 million clones, with more than 85% found just once. Sequenced: naive CD4+ T cells from PBMCs. All receptors come from a man younger than 35 in good health. Some clones in this sample may be carry-over from other donors' samples. Both conserved end residues are part of each CDR3. D genes are given only for firm matches. Only some rows state a clone size, as once, few, many or a class for expanded clones.

TRBJ1-4	13	TRBV30	-	-	CAWSVERDEKLFF	TGTGCCTGGAGTGTGGAACGGGATGAAAAACTGTTTTTT
TRBJ2-5	14	TRBV7-2	-	-	CASSLAGARETQYF	TGTGCCAGCAGCTTAGCAGGGGCCCGGGAGACCCAGTACTTC
TRBJ1-3	20	TRBV6-1	TRBD1	-	CASSEAGGQGRHLPGNTIYF	TGTGCCAGCAGTGAAGCTGGGGGACAGGGTCGTCACCTCCCTGGAAACACCATATATTTT
TRBJ2-1	16	TRBV2	-	-	CASSGFGPSVGNEQFF	TGTGCCAGCAGTGGGTTCGGACCGTCTGTCGGCAATGAGCAGTTCTTC
TRBJ2-3	13	TRBV29-1	-	-	CSVERVGSDTQYF	TGCAGCGTTGAAAGAGTCGGTTCTGATACGCAGTATTTT
TRBJ2-3	19	TRBV6-1	-	-	CASTDGSLKGISGTDTQYF	TGTGCCAGCACTGACGGGTCCCTAAAGGGGATATCTGGCACAGATACGCAGTATTTT
TRBJ2-7	14	TRBV6-1	TRBD1	-	CASSEGTGDYEQYF	TGTGCCAGCAGTGAAGGGACAGGGGACTACGAGCAGTACTTC
TRBJ1-2	12	TRBV2	-	-	CALGGSNYGYTF	TGTGCCCTCGGCGGAAGCAACTATGGCTACACCTTC
TRBJ1-5	12	TRBV5-3	-	-	CARSLVGQPQHF	TGTGCCAGAAGCTTGGTTGGTCAGCCCCAGCATTTT
TRBJ2-7	13	TRBV29-1	-	-	CSAGDPLTYEQYF	TGCAGCGCCGGGGACCCGCTTACCTACGAGCAGTACTTC
TRBJ1-1	15	TRBV27	-	-	CASRRGDAGNTEAFF	TGTGCCAGCAGAAGAGGGGATGCAGGGAACACTGAAGCTTTCTTT
TRBJ2-1	20	TRBV4-3	TRBD2	-	CASSRGGDFPLRSSYNEQFF	TGCGCCAGCAGCCGGGGGGGGGACTTCCCCCTTCGAAGCTCCTACAATGAGCAGTTCTTC
TRBJ2-5	15	TRBV5-1	TRBD1	-	CASSHLGQGLETQYF	TGCGCCAGCAGCCACCTCGGACAGGGATTAGAGACCCAGTACTTC
TRBJ2-1	14	TRBV27	TRBD1	-	CASSTGGSYNEQFF	TGTGCCAGCAGCACAGGGGGGTCCTACAATGAGCAGTTCTTC
TRBJ1-1	14	TRBV28	TRBD1	-	CASSPGQANTEAFF	TGTGCCAGCAGTCCGGGACAGGCCAACACTGAAGCTTTCTTT
TRBJ1-1	14	TRBV5-1	-	-	CASERGRVNTEAFF	TGCGCCAGCGAGAGGGGACGGGTGAACACTGAAGCTTTCTTT
TRBJ2-1	12	TRBV28	-	-	CASSARLGEQFF	TGTGCCAGCAGTGCCCGATTGGGTGAGCAGTTCTTC
TRBJ2-3	13	TRBV5-6	TRBD2	-	CASSLAPGGTQYF	TGTGCCAGCAGCTTGGCCCCGGGGGGTACGCAGTATTTT
TRBJ1-4	14	TRBV29-1	-	-	CSVEIPGRGEKLFF	TGCAGCGTTGAGATACCGGGACGGGGGGAAAAACTGTTTTTT
TRBJ2-3	17	TRBV27	TRBD2	-	CASSLGSGRPSTDTQYF	TGTGCCAGCAGTTTGGGGAGCGGGAGGCCGAGCACAGATACGCAGTATTTT
TRBJ2-7	13	TRBV5-1	TRBD2	-	CASSSTSHNEQYF	TGCGCCAGCAGCTCGACTAGCCACAACGAGCAGTACTTC
TRBJ2-5	11	TRBV7-9	-	-	CASGGQETQYF	TGTGCCAGCGGGGGACAAGAGACCCAGTACTTC
TRBJ2-5	13	TRBV11-2	-	once	CASSPRAQETQYF	TGTGCCAGCAGCCCCCGTGCCCAAGAGACCCAGTACTTC
TRBJ2-3	17	TRBV7-3	-	-	CASSRNNPPFSTDTQYF	TGTGCCAGCAGCCGAAATAACCCTCCCTTCTCCACAGATACGCAGTATTTT
TRBJ2-1	15	TRBV30	-	-	CAWSRGWRAYNEQFF	TGTGCCTGGAGTAGGGGTTGGAGGGCCTACAATGAGCAGTTCTTC
TRBJ2-1	14	TRBV9	-	-	CASSVQGIYNEQFF	TGTGCCAGCAGCGTACAGGGAATCTACAATGAGCAGTTCTTC
TRBJ2-1	16	TRBV7-2	TRBD2	-	CASTDYGTSGNNEQFF	TGTGCCAGCACCGACTACGGGACTAGCGGGAACAATGAGCAGTTCTTC
TRBJ1-1	12	TRBV27	-	-	CASSKGRRRAFF	TGTGCCAGCAGCAAGGGACGTCGGCGGGCTTTCTTT
TRBJ2-7	13	TRBV25-1	-	-	CASSEYFAYEQYF	TGTGCCAGCAGTGAATACTTCGCCTACGAGCAGTACTTC
TRBJ2-5	14	TRBV11-2	-	-	CASSRRTLQETQYF	TGTGCCAGCAGCCGCCGGACACTGCAAGAGACCCAGTACTTC
TRBJ2-7	14	TRBV7-2	-	-	CASSLSGSYYEQYF	TGTGCCAGCAGCCTATCTGGGTCTTACTACGAGCAGTACTTC
TRBJ1-1	15	TRBV10-3	-	-	CAISESTLLNTEAFF	TGTGCCATCAGTGAGTCGACGCTGTTGAACACTGAAGCTTTCTTT
TRBJ2-1	16	TRBV4-1	-	once	CASSQGNTVPPAEQFF	TGCGCCAGCAGCCAAGGAAATACGGTACCACCCGCTGAGCAGTTCTTC
TRBJ1-2	11	TRBV30	-	-	CAWGSGASYTF	TGTGCCTGGGGCTCAGGGGCGAGCTACACCTTC
TRBJ1-2	13	TRBV28	TRBD1	-	CASSSGQGSGYTF	TGTGCCAGCAGTTCGGGACAGGGCAGTGGCTACACCTTC
TRBJ2-5	14	TRBV5-1	-	once	CASSLDTVGETQYF	TGCGCCAGCAGCTTGGATACCGTCGGTGAGACCCAGTACTTC
TRBJ2-1	17	TRBV4-1	TRBD2	once	CASSQGTGTSGYNEQFF	TGCGCCAGCAGCCAGGGGACTGGGACTAGCGGTTACAATGAGCAGTTCTTC
TRBJ2-5	14	TRBV7-7	TRBD2	once	CASSGSGIRETQYF	TGTGCCAGCAGCGGGAGCGGGATACGGGAGACCCAGTACTTC
TRBJ2-3	20	TRBV27	TRBD2	-	CASSSTGLAETLSSTDTQYF	TGTGCCAGCAGTTCTACGGGACTAGCGGAAACCCTTTCTAGCACAGATACGCAGTATTTT
TRBJ1-1	14	TRBV6-6	TRBD1	-	CASSQGGSNTEAFF	TGTGCCAGCAGTCAGGGGGGATCGAACACTGAAGCTTTCTTT
TRBJ2-1	15	TRBV11-2	TRBD2	-	CASSLEAGGEAEQFF	TGTGCCAGCAGCTTAGAGGCGGGGGGTGAGGCGGAGCAGTTCTTC
TRBJ2-5	14	TRBV7-7	TRBD2	once	CASSLEGRGETQYF	TGTGCCAGCAGCTTAGAGGGGAGGGGAGAGACCCAGTACTTC